What follows are 3 T cell receptor beta chains derived from one specimen sequenced in a study of blood T cell repertoires in COVID-19. The table came from immunoSEQ multiplex PCR; TCRdb's copy has only in-frame clones and leaves some out. In the table there are about 180,000 clones, about 82% of which are singletons. Sequencing was carried out using PBMCs or T cells enriched from blood (not recorded which). These receptors were obtained from a woman in her twenties or thirties who had recovered from COVID-19.

This clone was observed once. V usage is TRBV28 and J usage is TRBJ2-6; D is unresolved. Germline CDR1 is MDHEN and CDR2 is SYDVKM. Deletions cut 6 bases from V and 2 bases from J, with 5 bases between. The CDR3 contains 13 residues. Here the CDR3 DNA reads TGTGCCAGCAGAGTAGCTGGGGCCAACGTCCTGACTTTC. Amino acids: CASRVAGANVLTF.

The chain uses TRBV11-2 and TRBJ2-7; 7 nucleotides agree with TRBD1. The CDR3 loop spans 16 amino acids. J lost 3 bases, V lost 2 bases, and 10 bases had no gene match. Germline CDR1 is SGHAT and CDR2 is FQNNGV. CDR3 sequence: CASSLFERGGYYEQYF. The CDR3 coding sequence is TGTGCCAGCAGCTTATTCGAAAGAGGGGGCTACTACGAGCAGTACTTC.

V is TRBV5-4 and J is TRBJ2-7, with 8 bases identical to TRBD2. Germline trimming cut 6 bases from V and 5 bases from J; bases unmatched to any gene: 10. The germline gives CDR1 SGHNT, CDR2 YYREEE (reference sequence). This CDR3 has 14 amino acids. CDR3: CASKKTGGGDEQYF. Here the CDR3 DNA reads TGTGCCAGCAAAAAAACCGGGGGGGGCGACGAGCAGTACTTC.